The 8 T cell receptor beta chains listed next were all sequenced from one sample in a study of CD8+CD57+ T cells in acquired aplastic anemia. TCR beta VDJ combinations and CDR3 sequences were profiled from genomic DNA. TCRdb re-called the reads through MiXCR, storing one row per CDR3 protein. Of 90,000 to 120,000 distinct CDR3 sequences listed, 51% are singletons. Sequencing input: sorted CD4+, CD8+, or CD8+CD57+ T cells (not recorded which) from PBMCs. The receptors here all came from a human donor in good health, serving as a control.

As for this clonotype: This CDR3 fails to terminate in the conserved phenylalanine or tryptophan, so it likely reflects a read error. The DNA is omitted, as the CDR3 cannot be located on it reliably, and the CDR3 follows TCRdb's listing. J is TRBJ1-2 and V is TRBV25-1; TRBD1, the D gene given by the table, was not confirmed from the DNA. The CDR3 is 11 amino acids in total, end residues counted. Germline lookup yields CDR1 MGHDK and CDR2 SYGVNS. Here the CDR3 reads CASSERNRWWV.

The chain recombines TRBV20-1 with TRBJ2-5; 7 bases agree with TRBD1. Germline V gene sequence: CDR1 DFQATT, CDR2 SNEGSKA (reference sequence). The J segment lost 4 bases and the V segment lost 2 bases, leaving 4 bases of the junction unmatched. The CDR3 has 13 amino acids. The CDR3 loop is CSARTGVGETQYF. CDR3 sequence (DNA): TGCAGTGCTAGAACAGGGGTGGGAGAGACCCAGTACTTC.

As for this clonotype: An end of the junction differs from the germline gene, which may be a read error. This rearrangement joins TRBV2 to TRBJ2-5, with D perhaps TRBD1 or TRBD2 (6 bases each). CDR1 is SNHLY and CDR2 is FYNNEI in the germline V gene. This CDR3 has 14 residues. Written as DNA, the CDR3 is TGTGCCTGCAGGGGCGGGAACGTGGCAGAGACCCAGTACTTC. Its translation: CACRGGNVAETQYF.

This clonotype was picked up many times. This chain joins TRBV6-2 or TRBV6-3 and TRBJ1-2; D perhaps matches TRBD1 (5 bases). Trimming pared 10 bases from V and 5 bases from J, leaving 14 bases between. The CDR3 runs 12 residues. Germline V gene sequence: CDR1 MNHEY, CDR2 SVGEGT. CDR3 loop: CATGGNVYGYTF. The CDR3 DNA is TGTGCCACCGGGGGTAATGTTTATGGCTACACCTTC.

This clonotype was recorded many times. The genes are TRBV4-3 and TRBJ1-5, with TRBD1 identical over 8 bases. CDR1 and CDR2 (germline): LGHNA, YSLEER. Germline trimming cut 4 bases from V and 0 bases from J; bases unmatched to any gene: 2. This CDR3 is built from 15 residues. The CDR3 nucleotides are TGCGCCAGCAGCCTGGACAGGGATAGCAATCAGCCCCAGCATTTT. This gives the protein CASSLDRDSNQPQHF.

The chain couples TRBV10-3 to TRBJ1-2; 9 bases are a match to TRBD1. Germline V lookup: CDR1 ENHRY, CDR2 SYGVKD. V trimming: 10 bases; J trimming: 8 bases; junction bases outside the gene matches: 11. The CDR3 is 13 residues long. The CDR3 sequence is CATYSPGQGGYTF. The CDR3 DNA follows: TGTGCCACCTACTCCCCGGGACAGGGCGGCTACACCTTC.

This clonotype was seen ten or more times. DNA of the CDR3: TGTGCCAGCGGCCCAGCCATGGGCTACACCTTC. It codes for CASGPAMGYTF. This chain connects TRBV6-1 to TRBJ1-2; D unresolved. Germline lookup yields CDR1 MNHNS and CDR2 SASEGT. The ends were cut back, 8 bases at V and 8 bases at J, with 12 bases in the middle. CDR3 size: 11 residues.

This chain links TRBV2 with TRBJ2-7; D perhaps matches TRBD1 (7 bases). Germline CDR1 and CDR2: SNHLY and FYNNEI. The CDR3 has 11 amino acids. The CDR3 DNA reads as TGTGGCAGCAGGCGGGACAGTCAGCAGTACGTC. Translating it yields CGSRRDSQQYV.